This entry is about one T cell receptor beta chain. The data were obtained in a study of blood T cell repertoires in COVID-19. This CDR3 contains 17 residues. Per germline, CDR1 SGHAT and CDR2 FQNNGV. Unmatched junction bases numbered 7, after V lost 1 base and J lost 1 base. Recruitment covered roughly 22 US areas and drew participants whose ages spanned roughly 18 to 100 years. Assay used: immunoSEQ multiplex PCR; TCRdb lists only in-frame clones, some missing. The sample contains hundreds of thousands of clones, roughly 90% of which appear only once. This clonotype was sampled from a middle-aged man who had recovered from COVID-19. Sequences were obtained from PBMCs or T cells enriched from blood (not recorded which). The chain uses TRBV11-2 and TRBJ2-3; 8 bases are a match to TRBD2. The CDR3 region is CASSLGSSGRRTDTQYF. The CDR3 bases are TGTGCCAGCAGCTTAGGTTCTAGCGGGCGACGCACAGATACGCAGTATTTT.